This paragraph covers one T cell receptor (beta chain) sequence. Authors' analysis steps: Scientists estimated how many nucleated cells there were by amplifying reference gene primers. The assay was immunoSEQ multiplex PCR, and TCRdb's table has in-frame clones only and misses some. That table furnishes V, J and clone size, whereas the DNA furnished D and trimming. This sample has 300,000 to 400,000 clones, with around four fifths found just once. The data belong to a study of blood T cell repertoires in COVID-19. About the research overall: Material from acute and convalescent COVID-19 was sourced from the United States, Italy and Spain. The cDNA or gDNA used as material had been derived from T cells, B-cell-depleted T cells, or PBMCs.

The CDR3 spans 15 residues. CDR1 MNHNY and CDR2 SVGAGI come from the germline V gene (reference sequence). V gave up 2 bases and J gave up 3 bases; unmatched junction bases: 6. Source material: peripheral blood. The chain couples TRBV6-6 to TRBJ1-1, with TRBD1 matching 7 bases. The TCR was taken from a man aged 30 to 39 with active or convalescent COVID-19. CDR3 coding DNA: TGTGCCAGCAGTTACCCGTTAGGGGGCGACACTGAAGCTTTCTTT. This sequence encodes CASSYPLGGDTEAFF.